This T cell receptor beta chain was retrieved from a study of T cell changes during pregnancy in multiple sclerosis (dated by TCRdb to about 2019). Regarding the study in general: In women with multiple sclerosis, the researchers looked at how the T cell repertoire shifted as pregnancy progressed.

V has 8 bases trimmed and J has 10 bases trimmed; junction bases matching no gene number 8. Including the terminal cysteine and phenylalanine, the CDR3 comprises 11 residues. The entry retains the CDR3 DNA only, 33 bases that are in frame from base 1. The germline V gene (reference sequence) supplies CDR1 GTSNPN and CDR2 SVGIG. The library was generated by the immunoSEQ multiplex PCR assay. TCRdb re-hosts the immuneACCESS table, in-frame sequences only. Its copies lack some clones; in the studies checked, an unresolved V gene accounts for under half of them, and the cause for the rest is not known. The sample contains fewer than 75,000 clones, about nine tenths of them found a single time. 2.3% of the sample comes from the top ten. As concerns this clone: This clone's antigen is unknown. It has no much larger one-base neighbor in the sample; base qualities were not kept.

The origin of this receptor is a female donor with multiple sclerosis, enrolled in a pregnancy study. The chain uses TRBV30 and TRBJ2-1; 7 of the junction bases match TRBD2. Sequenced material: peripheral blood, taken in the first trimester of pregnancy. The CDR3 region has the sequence CAGDGGGEQFF. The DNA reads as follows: TGTGCCGGGGACGGGGGAGGGGAGCAGTTCTTC.